This T cell receptor beta chain is drawn from a study of blood T cell repertoires in COVID-19. About the research overall: Sources were T cells, B-cell-depleted T cells, or PBMCs; the material itself was cDNA or gDNA.

The CDR3 has 16 residues. V was pared by 0 bases and J by 7 bases, with 14 bases between. Germline V gene data show CDR1 as SGHNT and CDR2 as YYREEE (reference sequence). Participants, about 18 to 89 years old, spanned some 23 US areas. Each participant's cohort was designated according to participant-reported clinical history. In the authors' methods: Scientists estimated how many nucleated cells there were by amplifying reference gene primers. TCRdb's table, derived via immunoSEQ multiplex PCR, lists solely in-frame clones and lacks some. Clone size and V and J calls were adopted from that table, with D and trimming inferred from the DNA. This sample yields around 300,000 clones, of which roughly nine tenths are seen a single time; 2.4% belongs to the top ten.

The sequencing sample was made of PBMCs or T cells enriched from blood (not recorded which). This TCR was recovered from a woman aged 18-29 years who had recovered from COVID-19. This sequence joins TRBV5-4 and TRBJ1-6, with TRBD1 as a possible D gene (6 bases). The CDR3 region has the DNA TGTGCCAGCAGCTTGGCGAAACAGGGTCGAAATTCACCCCTCCACTTT. Translation: CASSLAKQGRNSPLHF.